This is a list of T cell receptor beta chains from one sample in a study of blood T cells in healthy people across ages. TCRdb fed the 5' RACE reads into MiXCR, producing one record per CDR3 protein. This sample has hundreds of thousands of distinct CDR3 sequences, with more than 45% found just once. Material: blood. The source is a man aged 25-45 years in good health. Each CDR3 is given with its conserved first and last residue. A D gene is named only where the DNA matches it firmly. Clone size, where shown, is once, few, many, or a class for clones that have expanded.

clone size,D gene,J gene,V gene,CDR3 protein,CDR3 DNA
-,-,TRBJ1-2,TRBV16,CASREDRTVGYTF,TGTGCCAGCAGAGAGGACAGAACAGTTGGCTACACCTTC
few,TRBD1,TRBJ1-1,TRBV20-1,CSAQGESAAFF,TGCAGTGCCCAGGGGGAGAGCGCCGCTTTCTTT
-,-,TRBJ2-5,TRBV20-1,CSAEDWYQETQYF,TGCAGTGCAGAGGACTGGTACCAAGAGACCCAGTACTTC
-,-,TRBJ2-1,TRBV18,CASSPSQGSSYNEQFF,TGTGCCAGCTCACCATCTCAGGGGAGCTCCTACAATGAGCAGTTCTTC
-,TRBD1,TRBJ2-3,TRBV9,CASSTGVITDTQYF,TGTGCCAGCAGTACAGGGGTAATAACAGATACGCAGTATTTT
-,TRBD2,TRBJ2-5,TRBV5-1,CASSLGLLAEETQYF,TGCGCCAGCAGCTTGGGTTTGCTAGCGGAAGAGACCCAGTACTTC
-,-,TRBJ2-1,TRBV20-1,CSANPAAPSYNEQFF,TGCAGTGCTAATCCAGCGGCCCCCTCCTACAATGAGCAGTTCTTC
once,-,TRBJ2-7,TRBV7-9,CASSLVSGGPTYEQYF,TGCGCCAGCAGCTTAGTATCGGGGGGCCCCACCTACGAGCAGTACTTC
few,-,TRBJ2-5,TRBV28,CASSPGSRRRETQYF,TGTGCCAGCAGTCCGGGGAGCAGGCGAAGGGAGACCCAGTACTTC
-,TRBD1,TRBJ1-2,TRBV20-1,CSARGQGFFYGYTF,TGCAGTGCTAGAGGACAGGGTTTTTTCTATGGCTACACCTTC
-,-,TRBJ2-7,TRBV10-3,CAISDVGSGEQYF,TGTGCCATCAGTGACGTAGGGTCGGGCGAGCAGTACTTC
-,TRBD2,TRBJ2-1,TRBV20-1,CGARGLAGINEQFF,TGCGGTGCTAGAGGTCTAGCGGGGATCAATGAGCAGTTCTTC
few,-,TRBJ2-3,TRBV5-4,CASSQWGDTQYF,TGTGCCAGCAGCCAATGGGGGGATACGCAGTATTTT
-,TRBD2,TRBJ2-1,TRBV6-6,CASTSTGGYDEQFF,TGTGCCAGTACCTCTACCGGGGGGTACGATGAGCAGTTCTTC
few,-,TRBJ2-1,TRBV11-2,CASSPIRARSYNEQFF,TGTGCCAGCAGCCCAATCCGGGCTCGCTCCTACAATGAGCAGTTCTTC
-,-,TRBJ2-3,TRBV6-2/TRBV6-3,CASTLYGKLTDTQYF,TGTGCCAGCACTTTATATGGAAAACTCACAGATACGCAGTATTTT
few,-,TRBJ2-5,TRBV14,CASSQVRGALGETQYF,TGTGCCAGCAGCCAAGTGAGGGGGGCGCTAGGCGAGACCCAGTACTTC
-,-,TRBJ2-5,TRBV4-2,CASSQGTGKETQYF,TGTGCCAGCAGCCAGGGGACTGGGAAAGAGACCCAGTACTTC
once,-,TRBJ2-1,TRBV27,CASSTSATYNEQFF,TGTGCCAGCAGCACTTCGGCTACCTACAATGAGCAGTTCTTC
-,-,TRBJ1-1,TRBV15,CATSRDGNTEAFF,TGTGCCACCAGCAGAGACGGGAACACTGAAGCTTTCTTT
once,-,TRBJ2-7,TRBV15,CATSLGKTSYNEQYF,TGTGCCACCAGCTTGGGGAAGACCTCCTACAATGAGCAGTACTTC
-,-,TRBJ2-7,TRBV28,CASSLIRSEQYF,TGTGCCAGCAGTTTGATTCGGAGTGAGCAGTACTTC
few,-,TRBJ1-2,TRBV20-1,CSARGSNGYTF,TGCAGTGCTCGGGGCTCGAACGGCTACACCTTC
few,-,TRBJ2-2,TRBV7-2,CASSSIQYTGELFF,TGTGCCAGCAGCTCCATCCAGTACACCGGGGAGCTGTTTTTT
-,TRBD2,TRBJ2-1,TRBV20-1,CSATGLAGRGDYNEQFF,TGCAGTGCTACGGGACTAGCGGGCCGAGGCGATTACAATGAGCAGTTCTTC
-,TRBD1,TRBJ1-2,TRBV27,CASSGDRGISGYTF,TGTGCCAGCAGTGGGGACAGGGGAATCAGTGGCTACACCTTC
-,-,TRBJ2-5,TRBV20-1,CSARRMASQYF,TGCAGTGCTAGGAGGATGGCCAGCCAGTACTTC
-,-,TRBJ2-3,TRBV2,CASNRQRGLADAQYF,TGTGCCAGCAATCGACAGAGGGGCCTTGCAGATGCGCAGTATTTT
once,-,TRBJ1-4,TRBV7-2,CASSLGAGLSFANENLFF,TGTGCCAGCAGCTTAGGAGCAGGGTTGTCATTCGCTAATGAAAACCTGTTTTTT
-,TRBD1,TRBJ2-1,TRBV20-1,CSARDPTDRGVGQFF,TGCAGTGCTAGAGATCCCACGGACAGGGGAGTGGGGCAGTTCTTC
-,-,TRBJ1-2,TRBV2,CASRWQTYGYTF,TGTGCCAGCAGGTGGCAGACCTATGGCTACACCTTC
-,TRBD2,TRBJ2-1,TRBV4-3,CASSQTLKGSGSDEQFF,TGCGCCAGCAGCCAAACCTTGAAGGGCAGCGGGAGTGATGAGCAGTTCTTC
once,TRBD2,TRBJ2-5,TRBV7-2,CASSPVSGTSGGTTQYF,TGTGCCAGCAGCCCGGTATCCGGGACTAGCGGGGGAACGACCCAGTACTTC
few,-,TRBJ2-5,TRBV3-1,CASSQRASAETQYF,TGTGCCAGCAGCCAAAGAGCTAGCGCCGAGACCCAGTACTTC
once,-,TRBJ2-1,TRBV5-1,CASSLGTSGQFF,TGCGCCAGCAGCTTGGGGACGTCCGGGCAGTTCTTC
few,-,TRBJ2-6,TRBV20-1,CSARKDSGANVLTF,TGCAGTGCTAGGAAGGACTCTGGGGCCAACGTCCTGACTTTC
-,TRBD1,TRBJ2-3,TRBV5-4,CASSSYRAGTGEGSQYF,TGTGCCAGCAGCTCCTACCGAGCCGGGACAGGGGAAGGGTCGCAGTATTTT
-,TRBD2,TRBJ2-7,TRBV7-2,CASSPGGTTYYEQYF,TGTGCCAGCAGTCCGGGAGGGACTACCTACTACGAGCAGTACTTC
-,-,TRBJ1-1,TRBV7-2,CASSVTGGSTEAFF,TGTGCCAGCAGCGTGACGGGGGGGAGTACTGAAGCTTTCTTT
few,-,TRBJ2-3,TRBV6-5,CASSKTGFTDTQYF,TGTGCCAGCAGCAAGACAGGTTTCACAGATACGCAGTATTTT
-,TRBD1,TRBJ1-2,TRBV29-1,CSVEGQFYGYTF,TGCAGCGTTGAGGGACAGTTCTATGGCTACACCTTC
-,-,TRBJ2-7,TRBV19,CASKDLTAGYEQYF,TGTGCCAGTAAGGACCTCACGGCAGGGTACGAGCAGTACTTC
-,TRBD1,TRBJ2-7,TRBV6-1,CASSGRRQGGTYEQYF,TGTGCCAGCAGTGGAAGACGACAGGGGGGAACCTACGAGCAGTACTTC